This T cell receptor beta chain was documented in a study of blood T cell repertoires in COVID-19. Study-wide background: Sites across the United States, Italy and Spain contributed samples from acute and convalescent COVID-19.

In Seattle, patients joined the study during active infection and were tracked longitudinally. Germline V gene lookup returns CDR1 LGHDT and CDR2 YNNKEL (reference sequence). This CDR3 region has 14 residues. Trimming removed 1 base from V and 6 bases from J, with 11 bases in between. Per the original methods: Amplification from reference gene primers served as the basis for estimated nucleated cell counts. Produced via immunoSEQ multiplex PCR; TCRdb's table is partial and in-frame only. V, J and clone size derive from that table, while D and trimming were established from the DNA sequence. The sample records under 300,000 clones, approximately 91% being singletons.

This rearrangement joins TRBV3-1 (or the pseudogene TRBV3-2) to TRBJ2-3; D possibly corresponds to TRBD1 (5 bases). The clonotype originates from a man aged 30 to 45 with COVID-19, enrolled during active disease. The sequencing input was peripheral blood. The CDR3 region is CASSQGGGADTQYF. The DNA of the CDR3 is TGTGCCAGCAGCCAAGGGGGTGGGGCGGATACGCAGTATTTT.